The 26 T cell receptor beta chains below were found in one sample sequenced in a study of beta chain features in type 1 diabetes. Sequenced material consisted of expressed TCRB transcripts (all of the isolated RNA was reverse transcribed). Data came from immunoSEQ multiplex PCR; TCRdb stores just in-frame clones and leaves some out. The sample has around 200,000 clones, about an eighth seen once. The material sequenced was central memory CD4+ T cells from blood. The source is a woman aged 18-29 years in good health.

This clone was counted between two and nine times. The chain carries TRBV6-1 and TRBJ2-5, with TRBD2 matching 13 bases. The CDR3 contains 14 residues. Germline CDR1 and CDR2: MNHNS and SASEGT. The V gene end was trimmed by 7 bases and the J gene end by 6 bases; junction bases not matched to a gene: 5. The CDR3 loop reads CASTRTSGSQTQYF. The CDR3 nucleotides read TGTGCCAGCACCCGGACTAGCGGGAGCCAGACCCAGTACTTC.

CDR3 nucleotide sequence: TGTGCCAGCAGCTTAACCGCGATATCTGACACACAGATTAACTATGGCTACACCTTC. Translation: CASSLTAISDTQINYGYTF. The genes are TRBV7-8 and TRBJ1-2; D gene unclear. This CDR3 is 19 amino acids long. Trimming took off 2 bases at V and 1 base at J, with 23 bases between the two ends. Per the germline V gene, CDR1 is SGHVS and CDR2 is FQNEAQ.

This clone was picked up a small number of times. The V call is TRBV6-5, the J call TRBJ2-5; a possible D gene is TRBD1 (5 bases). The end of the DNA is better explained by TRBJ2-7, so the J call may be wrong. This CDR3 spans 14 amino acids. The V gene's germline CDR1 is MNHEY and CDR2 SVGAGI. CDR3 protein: CASRLGQGSYEQYF. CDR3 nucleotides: TGTGCCAGCAGGTTGGGGCAGGGTTCCTACGAGCAGTACTTC.

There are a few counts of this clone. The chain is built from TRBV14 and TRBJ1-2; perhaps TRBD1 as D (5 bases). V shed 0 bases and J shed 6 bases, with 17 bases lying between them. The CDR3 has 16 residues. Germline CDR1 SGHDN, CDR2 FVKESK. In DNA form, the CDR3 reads TGTGCCAGCAGCCAAGATCTTTCAGGGAGGCTTAATGGCTACACCTTC. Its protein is CASSQDLSGRLNGYTF.

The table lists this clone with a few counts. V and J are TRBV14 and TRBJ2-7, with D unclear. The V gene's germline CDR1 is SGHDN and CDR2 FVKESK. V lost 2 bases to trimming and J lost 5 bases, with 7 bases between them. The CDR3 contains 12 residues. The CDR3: CASSQNENEQYF. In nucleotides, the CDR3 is TGTGCCAGCAGCCAAAACGAGAACGAGCAGTACTTC.

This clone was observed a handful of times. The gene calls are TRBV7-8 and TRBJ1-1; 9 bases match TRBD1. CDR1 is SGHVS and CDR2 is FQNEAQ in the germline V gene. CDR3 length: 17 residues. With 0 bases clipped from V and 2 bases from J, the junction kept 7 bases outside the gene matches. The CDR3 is CASSLARQGGINTEAFF. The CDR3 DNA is TGTGCCAGCAGCTTAGCGAGACAGGGGGGGATCAACACTGAAGCTTTCTTT.

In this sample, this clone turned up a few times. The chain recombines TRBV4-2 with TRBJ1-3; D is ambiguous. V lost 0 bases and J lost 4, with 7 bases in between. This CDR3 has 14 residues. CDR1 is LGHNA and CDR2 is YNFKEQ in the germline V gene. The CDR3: CASSQDRVGNTIYF. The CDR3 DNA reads TGTGCCAGCAGCCAAGATCGGGTCGGAAACACCATATATTTT.

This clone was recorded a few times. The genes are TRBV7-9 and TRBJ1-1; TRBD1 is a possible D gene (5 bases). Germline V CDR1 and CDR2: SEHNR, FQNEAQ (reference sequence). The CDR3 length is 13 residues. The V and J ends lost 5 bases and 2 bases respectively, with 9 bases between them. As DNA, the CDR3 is TGTGCCAGCAGCCTACAGGAAAACACTGAAGCTTTCTTT. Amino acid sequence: CASSLQENTEAFF. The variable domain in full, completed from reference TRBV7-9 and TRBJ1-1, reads DTGVSQNPRHKITKRGQNVTFRCDPISEHNRLYWYRQTLGQGPEFLTYFQNEAQLEKSRLLSDRFSAERPKGSFSTLEIQRTEQGDSAMYLCASSLQENTEAFFGQGTRLTVV.

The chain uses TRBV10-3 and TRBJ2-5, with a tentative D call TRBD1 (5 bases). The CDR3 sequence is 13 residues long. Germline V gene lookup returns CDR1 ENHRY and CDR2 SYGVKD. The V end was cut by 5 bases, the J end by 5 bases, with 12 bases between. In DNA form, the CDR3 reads TGTGCCATCAGTAACAGGCCAGGGGAGACCCAGTACTTC. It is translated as CAISNRPGETQYF.

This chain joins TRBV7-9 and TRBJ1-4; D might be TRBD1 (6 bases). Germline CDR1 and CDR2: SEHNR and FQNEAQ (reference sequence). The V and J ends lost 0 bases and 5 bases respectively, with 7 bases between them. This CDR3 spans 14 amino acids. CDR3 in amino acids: CASSLAGANEKLFF. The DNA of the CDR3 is TGTGCCAGCAGCTTAGCGGGGGCAAATGAAAAACTGTTTTTT.

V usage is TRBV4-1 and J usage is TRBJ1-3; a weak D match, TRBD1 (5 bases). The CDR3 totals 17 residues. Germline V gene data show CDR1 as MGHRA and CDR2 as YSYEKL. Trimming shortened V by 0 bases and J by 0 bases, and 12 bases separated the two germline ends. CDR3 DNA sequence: TGCGCCAGCAGCCAAGATAGGGGACTCCGCTCTGGAAACACCATATATTTT. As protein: CASSQDRGLRSGNTIYF.

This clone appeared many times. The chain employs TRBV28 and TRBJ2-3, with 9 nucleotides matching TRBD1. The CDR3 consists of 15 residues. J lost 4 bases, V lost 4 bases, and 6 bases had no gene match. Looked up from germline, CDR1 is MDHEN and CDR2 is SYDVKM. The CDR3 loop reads CASSSSGTGPDTQYF. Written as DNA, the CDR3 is TGTGCCAGCAGTTCTTCCGGGACAGGGCCAGATACGCAGTATTTT. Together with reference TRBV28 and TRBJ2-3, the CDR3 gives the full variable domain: DVKVTQSSRYLVKRTGEKVFLECVQDMDHENMFWYRQDPGLGLRLIYFSYDVKMKEKGDIPEGYSVSREKKERFSLILESASTNQTSMYLCASSSSGTGPDTQYFGPGTRLTVL.

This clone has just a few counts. CDR3 region: CASSKAGTTNTEAFF. The CDR3 DNA follows: TGTGCCAGCAGTAAAGCAGGGACTACGAACACTGAAGCTTTCTTT. This chain uses TRBV6-6 with TRBJ1-1, with D perhaps matching TRBD1 (5 bases). Looked up from germline, CDR1 is MNHNY and CDR2 is SVGAGI (reference sequence). V lost 5 bases and J lost 1, with 14 bases in between. This CDR3 is 15 amino acids long.

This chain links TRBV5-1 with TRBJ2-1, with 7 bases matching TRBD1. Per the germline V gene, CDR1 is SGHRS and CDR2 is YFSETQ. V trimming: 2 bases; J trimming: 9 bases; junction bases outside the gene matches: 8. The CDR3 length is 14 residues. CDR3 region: CASSFDRVRGEQFF. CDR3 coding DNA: TGCGCCAGCAGCTTTGACAGGGTTAGGGGTGAGCAGTTCTTC.

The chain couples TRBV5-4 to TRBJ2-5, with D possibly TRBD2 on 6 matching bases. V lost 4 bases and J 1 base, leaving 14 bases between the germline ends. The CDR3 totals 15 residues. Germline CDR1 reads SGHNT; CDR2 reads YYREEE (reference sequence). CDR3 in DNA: TGTGCCAGCAGCGGGAAGACTAGGGGCCAAGAGACCCAGTACTTC. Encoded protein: CASSGKTRGQETQYF.

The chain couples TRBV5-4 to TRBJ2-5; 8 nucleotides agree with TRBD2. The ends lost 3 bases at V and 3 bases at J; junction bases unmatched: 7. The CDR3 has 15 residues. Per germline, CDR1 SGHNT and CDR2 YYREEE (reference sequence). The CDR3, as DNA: TGTGCCAGCAGCTCCGGGACTAGTTTGAAAGAGACCCAGTACTTC. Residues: CASSSGTSLKETQYF.

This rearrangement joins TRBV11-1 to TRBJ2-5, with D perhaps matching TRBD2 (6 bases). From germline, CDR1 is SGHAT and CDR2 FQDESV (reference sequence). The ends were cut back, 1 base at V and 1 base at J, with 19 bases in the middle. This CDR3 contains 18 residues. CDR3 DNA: TGTGCCAGCAGCTTAGTTCCACTAGCCAAGACCGTCCAAGAGACCCAGTACTTC. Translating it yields CASSLVPLAKTVQETQYF.

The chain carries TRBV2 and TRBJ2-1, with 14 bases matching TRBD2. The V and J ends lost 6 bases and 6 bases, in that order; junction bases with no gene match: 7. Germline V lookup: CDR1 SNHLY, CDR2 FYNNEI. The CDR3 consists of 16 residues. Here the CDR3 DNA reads TGTGCCAGCAGCCTCCGGGGGACTAGCGGGAGCAATGAGCAGTTCTTC. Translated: CASSLRGTSGSNEQFF.

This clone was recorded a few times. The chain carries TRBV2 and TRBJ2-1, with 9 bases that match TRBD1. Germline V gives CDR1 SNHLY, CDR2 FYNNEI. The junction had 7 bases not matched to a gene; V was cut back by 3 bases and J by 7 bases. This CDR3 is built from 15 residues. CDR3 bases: TGTGCCAGCAGTGACGAAGGACAGGGGTGGAATGAGCAGTTCTTC. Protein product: CASSDEGQGWNEQFF.

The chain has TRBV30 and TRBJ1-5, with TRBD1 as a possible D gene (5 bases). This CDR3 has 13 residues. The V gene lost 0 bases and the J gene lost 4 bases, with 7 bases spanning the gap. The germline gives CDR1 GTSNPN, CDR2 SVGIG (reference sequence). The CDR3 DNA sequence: TGTGCCTGGAGTGTAGCAGGGAATCAGCCCCAGCATTTT. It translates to CAWSVAGNQPQHF.

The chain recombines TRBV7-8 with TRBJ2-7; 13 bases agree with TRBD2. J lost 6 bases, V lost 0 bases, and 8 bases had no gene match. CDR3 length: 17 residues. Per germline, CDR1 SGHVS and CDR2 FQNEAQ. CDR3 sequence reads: CASSLARGLAGASEQYF. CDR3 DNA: TGTGCCAGCAGCTTAGCGCGTGGACTAGCGGGAGCCTCCGAGCAGTACTTC.

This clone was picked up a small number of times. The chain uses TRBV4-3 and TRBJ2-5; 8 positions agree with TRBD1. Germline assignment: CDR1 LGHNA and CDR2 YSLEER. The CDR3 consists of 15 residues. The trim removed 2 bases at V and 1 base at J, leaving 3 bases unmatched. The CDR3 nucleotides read TGCGCCAGCAGCCAAAGAACAGGGGGCCAAGAGACCCAGTACTTC. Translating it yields CASSQRTGGQETQYF.

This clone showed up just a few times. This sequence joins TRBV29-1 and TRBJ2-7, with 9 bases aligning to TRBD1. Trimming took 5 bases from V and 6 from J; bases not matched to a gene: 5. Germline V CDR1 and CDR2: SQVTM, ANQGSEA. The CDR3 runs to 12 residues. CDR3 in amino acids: CSVSGQGTEQYF. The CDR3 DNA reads TGCAGCGTTTCCGGACAGGGGACCGAGCAGTACTTC.

The DNA of the CDR3 is TGTGCCGTCGGTCGAAACTATGGCTACACCTTC. Its protein product is CAVGRNYGYTF. The chain carries TRBV10-3 and TRBJ1-2, with D uncertain. The V gene's germline CDR1 is ENHRY and CDR2 SYGVKD. The ends were cut back, 11 bases at V and 2 bases at J, with 9 bases in the middle. This CDR3 contains 11 residues.

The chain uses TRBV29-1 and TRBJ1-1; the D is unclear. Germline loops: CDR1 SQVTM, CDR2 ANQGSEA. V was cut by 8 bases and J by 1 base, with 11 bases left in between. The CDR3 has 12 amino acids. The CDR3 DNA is TGCAGCTCTCGGGGAACGAACACTGAAGCTTTCTTT. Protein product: CSSRGTNTEAFF.

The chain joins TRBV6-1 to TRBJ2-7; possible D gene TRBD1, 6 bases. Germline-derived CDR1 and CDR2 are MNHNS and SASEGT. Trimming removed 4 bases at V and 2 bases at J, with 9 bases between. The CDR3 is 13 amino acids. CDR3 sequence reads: CASSGQATYEQYF. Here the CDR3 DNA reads TGTGCCAGCAGTGGACAGGCCACCTACGAGCAGTACTTC.